The rows below give T cell receptor beta chains drawn from one sample of a study of blood T cell repertoires in COVID-19. The table came from immunoSEQ multiplex PCR; TCRdb's copy has only in-frame clones and leaves some out. In the table there are roughly 360,000 clones, over 75% of which are singletons. Material: PBMCs or T cells enriched from blood (not recorded which). These receptors were collected from a man aged 30-40 years who had recovered from COVID-19. CDR3s include the opening cysteine and the closing phenylalanine or tryptophan. The D gene is left open where the match is weak. Rows may omit the clone size; those that give it use once, few, many or a size class.

>TRBV14|TRBJ1-6|few|TRBD1
CASSQNVGTASPLHF
TGTGCCAGCAGCCAAAACGTCGGGACAGCTTCACCCCTCCACTTT
>TRBV3-1/TRBV3-2|TRBJ2-7|-|TRBD2
CASSQFTTGTSGYEQYF
TGTGCCAGCAGCCAGTTTACAACCGGGACTAGCGGATACGAGCAGTACTTC
>TRBV30|TRBJ1-5|-|-
CACKTDSNQPQHF
TGTGCCTGCAAGACAGATAGCAATCAGCCCCAGCATTTT
>TRBV12-5|TRBJ2-7|-|-
CASGLYYEQYF
TGTGCTAGTGGTTTGTACTACGAGCAGTACTTC
>TRBV11-2|TRBJ2-7|-|-
CASSLVVGGGTEQYF
TGTGCCAGCAGCTTAGTTGTGGGCGGAGGGACCGAGCAGTACTTC
>TRBV11-3|TRBJ2-7|once|-
CASSLESDTSYEQYF
TGTGCCAGCAGCTTAGAATCCGACACCTCCTACGAGCAGTACTTC
>TRBV29-1|TRBJ1-5|-|-
CSTSPGVNQPQHF
TGCAGCACATCTCCGGGGGTCAATCAGCCCCAGCATTTT
>TRBV3-1/TRBV3-2|TRBJ2-5|-|TRBD2
CASSQDRASGGIAGETQYF
TGTGCCAGCAGCCAAGATAGGGCTAGCGGGGGCATCGCCGGAGAGACCCAGTACTTC
>TRBV4-2|TRBJ2-7|-|TRBD2
CASSQDLLAGALYEQYF
TGTGCCAGCAGCCAAGATCTACTAGCGGGGGCATTGTACGAGCAGTACTTC
>TRBV19|TRBJ1-5|-|TRBD1
CASSQTGGSSNQPQHF
TGTGCCAGTAGCCAGACAGGGGGCTCTAGCAATCAGCCCCAGCATTTT
>TRBV3-1/TRBV3-2|TRBJ2-2|-|-
CASSPGVTGELFF
TGTGCCAGCAGCCCCGGGGTTACCGGGGAGCTGTTTTTT
>TRBV30|TRBJ2-7|few|TRBD1
CAWSGQGGEQYF
TGTGCCTGGAGTGGACAGGGTGGCGAGCAGTACTTC
>TRBV7-3|TRBJ2-2|-|-
CATSATANTGELFF
TGTGCCACCTCGGCCACAGCTAACACCGGGGAGCTGTTTTTT
>TRBV19|TRBJ2-3|-|-
CASSPTRGEDTQYF
TGTGCCAGTAGTCCCACCCGAGGAGAAGATACGCAGTATTTT
>TRBV19|TRBJ2-7|-|-
CASSIGQGYEQYF
TGTGCCAGTAGTATTGGGCAGGGGTACGAGCAGTACTTC
>TRBV11-2|TRBJ1-3|once|-
CASSLGQVGNTIYF
TGTGCCAGCAGCTTAGGCCAGGTTGGAAACACCATATATTTT
>TRBV9|TRBJ1-4|-|-
CASSPSGRANEKLFF
TGTGCCAGCAGCCCGAGCGGCCGGGCTAATGAAAAACTGTTTTTT
>TRBV29-1|TRBJ2-2|-|-
CSVESVWNTGELFF
TGCAGCGTTGAATCGGTCTGGAACACCGGGGAGCTGTTTTTT
>TRBV27|TRBJ2-2|-|-
CASSNPLRNTGELFF
TGTGCCAGCAGCAACCCGCTCAGGAACACCGGGGAGCTGTTTTTT
>TRBV4-1|TRBJ1-6|-|-
CASSQTPAHYNSPLHF
TGCGCCAGCAGCCAGACTCCGGCACACTATAATTCACCCCTCCACTTT
>TRBV27|TRBJ1-5|-|-
CASSLRGGRNQPQHF
TGTGCCAGCAGCCTCCGTGGGGGGAGAAATCAGCCCCAGCATTTT
>TRBV18|TRBJ1-2|-|TRBD1
CASSSGQGVWYGYTF
TGTGCCAGCTCATCCGGACAGGGGGTATGGTATGGCTACACCTTC
>TRBV11-2|TRBJ2-2|-|TRBD1
CASSLGQGLGELFF
TGTGCCAGCAGCCTCGGACAGGGGCTCGGGGAGCTGTTTTTT
>TRBV4-2|TRBJ2-3|once|TRBD2
CASSGLAGSTDTQYF
TGTGCCAGCAGCGGACTAGCGGGGAGCACAGATACGCAGTATTTT
>TRBV4-2|TRBJ2-5|-|TRBD1
CASSQNPQGVSQETQYF
TGTGCCAGCAGCCAAAATCCCCAGGGGGTGTCTCAAGAGACCCAGTACTTC
>TRBV24-1|TRBJ2-3|-|TRBD2
CATSEGRDRNTQYF
TGTGCCACCAGTGAGGGGAGGGATCGTAATACGCAGTATTTT
>TRBV10-3|TRBJ2-2|-|TRBD1
CAISGGTDGTGELFF
TGTGCCATCAGTGGAGGGACAGATGGGACCGGGGAGCTGTTTTTT
>TRBV9|TRBJ2-3|-|-
CASSVGGGGASTDTQYF
TGTGCCAGCAGCGTAGGAGGTGGCGGGGCGAGCACAGATACGCAGTATTTT
>TRBV11-2|TRBJ2-3|-|-
CASSRGWGADTQYF
TGTGCCAGCAGCAGAGGGTGGGGAGCAGATACGCAGTATTTT
>TRBV13|TRBJ2-2|-|TRBD2
CASSLRPSGGASTGELFF
TGTGCCAGCAGCTTAAGGCCTAGCGGGGGGGCAAGTACCGGGGAGCTGTTTTTT
>TRBV7-2|TRBJ2-7|-|TRBD2
CASGRTSGGAEEQYF
TGTGCCAGCGGCCGGACTAGCGGGGGGGCTGAGGAGCAGTACTTC
>TRBV6-5|TRBJ2-2|-|TRBD1
CASTGTGGNTGELFF
TGTGCCAGCACTGGGACAGGGGGGAACACCGGGGAGCTGTTTTTT
>TRBV20-1|TRBJ1-2|-|-
CSANKLFGYTF
TGCAGTGCCAATAAACTTTTTGGCTACACCTTC
>TRBV9|TRBJ2-3|-|-
CASSVGAGLGTDTQYF
TGTGCCAGCAGCGTAGGGGCGGGACTTGGGACAGATACGCAGTATTTT
>TRBV11-2|TRBJ2-1|-|-
CASSYRSGFTGEQFF
TGTGCCAGCAGCTACCGGTCCGGGTTTACGGGTGAGCAGTTCTTC
>TRBV19|TRBJ1-1|-|TRBD1
CASREQGGTEAFF
TGTGCCAGTAGGGAACAGGGGGGAACTGAAGCTTTCTTT
>TRBV16|TRBJ1-2|-|TRBD1
CASSQYRGRNGYTF
TGTGCCAGCAGCCAATACAGGGGGCGGAATGGCTACACCTTC
>TRBV5-6|TRBJ2-7|-|TRBD1
CASSLGTGGSYEQYF
TGTGCCAGCAGCTTGGGGACAGGGGGTTCCTACGAGCAGTACTTC
>TRBV5-4|TRBJ1-1|-|-
CASSLDQGGGTEAFF
TGTGCCAGCAGCTTGGATCAGGGAGGCGGCACTGAAGCTTTCTTT
>TRBV5-6|TRBJ2-7|few|-
CATGLTGKAYEQYF
TGTGCCACCGGCCTAACAGGGAAAGCCTACGAGCAGTACTTC